The rows below give T cell receptor beta chains drawn from one sample of a study of beta chain features in type 1 diabetes. The table came from immunoSEQ multiplex PCR; TCRdb's copy has only in-frame clones and leaves some out. This sample has a few hundred thousand clones, with more than 15% found just once. Input material: naive CD4+ T cells from blood. The receptors shown here come from a man aged 25 to 40 with type 1 diabetes. The CDR3 runs from the conserved cysteine through the conserved F or W. The D gene is left open where the match is weak. The size entry is marked missing in some rows and otherwise reads once, few, many or a size class.

CDR3,DNA,size,V,J,D
CASSLPFVEQYF,TGTGCCAGCAGTTTACCCTTCGTCGAGCAGTACTTC,.,TRBV28,TRBJ2-7,.
CASGRFHEQYF,TGTGCCAGCGGGAGGTTCCACGAGCAGTACTTC,.,TRBV28,TRBJ2-7,.
CASSSDSGTGYWQYF,TGTGCCAGCAGTTCGGATTCCGGGACAGGATATTGGCAGTACTTC,few,TRBV7-2,TRBJ2-7,TRBD1
CASSSGQVTDTQYF,TGTGCCAGCAGTTCCGGACAGGTCACAGATACGCAGTATTTT,few,TRBV7-6,TRBJ2-3,TRBD1
CASITTDTQYF,TGTGCCAGCATAACAACAGATACGCAGTATTTT,few,TRBV21-1,TRBJ2-3,.
CASSQDPGLAGVGEQFF,TGCGCCAGCAGCCAAGACCCGGGACTAGCGGGAGTGGGTGAGCAGTTCTTC,few,TRBV4-3,TRBJ2-1,TRBD2
CASTSGTGLSYEQYF,TGTGCCAGTACATCCGGGACAGGTCTTTCCTACGAGCAGTACTTC,few,TRBV28,TRBJ2-7,TRBD1
CASSPNTDKNTEAFF,TGTGCCAGCAGTCCGAATACGGACAAGAACACTGAAGCTTTCTTT,.,TRBV6-6,TRBJ1-1,.
CASSHTSGGTDTQYF,TGTGCCAGCTCACATACTAGCGGGGGCACAGATACGCAGTATTTT,.,TRBV18,TRBJ2-3,TRBD2
CSVEANYEQYF,TGCAGCGTTGAAGCGAACTACGAGCAGTACTTC,few,TRBV29-1,TRBJ2-7,.
CAWSVRLYREGRIEQFF,TGTGCCTGGAGTGTACGGCTGTATAGGGAGGGTAGGATTGAGCAGTTCTTC,few,TRBV30,TRBJ2-1,TRBD2
CASSFSGREDTQYF,TGTGCCAGCAGCTTTAGCGGGAGGGAGGATACGCAGTATTTT,.,TRBV7-3,TRBJ2-3,TRBD2
CASSPLLGKGSDTQYF,TGTGCCAGCAGCCCCTTGCTCGGGAAAGGGTCAGATACGCAGTATTTT,few,TRBV7-9,TRBJ2-3,.
CATSRERTVGTLSYEQYF,TGTGCCACCAGCAGAGAGCGGACCGTAGGGACTTTGTCCTACGAGCAGTACTTC,few,TRBV15,TRBJ2-7,.
CSVKPVIAGTYEQYF,TGCAGCGTGAAGCCGGTGATAGCGGGAACCTACGAGCAGTACTTC,few,TRBV29-1,TRBJ2-7,TRBD2
CSVNGASGDVDTQYF,TGCAGCGTTAATGGGGCTAGCGGGGACGTGGATACGCAGTATTTT,few,TRBV29-1,TRBJ2-3,TRBD2
CASSPGTVYNEQFF,TGTGCCAGCAGCCCAGGGACAGTATACAATGAGCAGTTCTTC,.,TRBV14,TRBJ2-1,TRBD1
CAGSAGPSSSYEQYF,TGTGCCGGGAGTGCAGGACCGAGTAGCTCCTACGAGCAGTACTTC,few,TRBV30,TRBJ2-7,.
CSAANRISTDTQYF,TGCAGCGCCGCCAACAGGATCAGCACAGATACGCAGTATTTT,.,TRBV29-1,TRBJ2-3,.
CASSFLRDAGQYF,TGTGCCAGCAGCTTCCTGCGGGACGCCGGGCAGTACTTC,.,TRBV7-8,TRBJ2-7,.
CASSSDRGSYEQYF,TGTGCCAGCAGTTCAGACAGGGGATCCTACGAGCAGTACTTC,few,TRBV28,TRBJ2-7,TRBD1
CASSSGQGDEQYF,TGTGCCAGCAGTTCCGGACAGGGCGACGAGCAGTACTTC,.,TRBV28,TRBJ2-7,TRBD1
CASSLSRDYNEQFF,TGCGCCAGCAGCTTATCCCGGGACTACAATGAGCAGTTCTTC,few,TRBV5-1,TRBJ2-1,.
CSASAGLGEKLFF,TGCAGCGCCAGTGCGGGGCTTGGTGAAAAACTGTTTTTT,.,TRBV29-1,TRBJ1-4,.
CASSLSSYEQYF,TGTGCCAGCAGCCTGAGCTCCTACGAGCAGTACTTC,.,TRBV7-9,TRBJ2-7,.
CASSESGADTEAFF,TGTGCCAGCAGTGAATCGGGGGCGGACACTGAAGCTTTCTTT,.,TRBV2,TRBJ1-1,.
CASSHGLATGELFF,TGCGCCAGCAGCCACGGACTAGCGACCGGGGAGCTGTTTTTT,.,TRBV5-1,TRBJ2-2,TRBD2
CASSADRGRGETQYF,TGTGCCAGCAGCGCCGACCGCGGGAGGGGAGAGACCCAGTACTTC,.,TRBV9,TRBJ2-5,TRBD2
CSAGTYEQYF,TGCAGTGCCGGTACCTACGAGCAGTACTTC,.,TRBV20-1,TRBJ2-7,.
CASSVSPLAPQETQYF,TGTGCCAGCAGCGTATCGCCACTAGCACCTCAAGAGACCCAGTACTTC,few,TRBV2,TRBJ2-5,.
CASSFSGRTDSYEQYF,TGTGCCAGCAGCTTTAGCGGGAGAACGGATTCCTACGAGCAGTACTTC,.,TRBV7-9,TRBJ2-7,TRBD2
CAWSSSTDTQYF,TGTGCCTGGAGTTCCAGCACAGATACGCAGTATTTT,few,TRBV30,TRBJ2-3,.
CASSSGGTGEQYF,TGTGCCAGCAGTTCGGGCGGGACCGGCGAGCAGTACTTC,few,TRBV28,TRBJ2-7,.
CSVAPGPSETQYF,TGCAGCGTCGCTCCGGGACCGAGCGAGACCCAGTACTTC,.,TRBV29-1,TRBJ2-5,.
CASSQGLAGLEQYF,TGTGCCAGCAGCCAAGGACTAGCGGGCTTAGAGCAGTACTTC,few,TRBV14,TRBJ2-7,TRBD2
CASSGNTGELFF,TGTGCCAGCAGCGGGAACACCGGGGAGCTGTTTTTT,few,TRBV7-3,TRBJ2-2,.
CSGRDRSSYEQYF,TGCAGCGGCCGGGACAGGAGCTCCTACGAGCAGTACTTC,.,TRBV29-1,TRBJ2-7,TRBD1
CASSQETGIGNTIYF,TGTGCCAGCAGTCAAGAGACAGGGATTGGAAACACCATATATTTT,few,TRBV6-5,TRBJ1-3,TRBD1
CASSSYGAVAFF,TGTGCCAGCAGCTCCTATGGGGCTGTGGCTTTCTTT,few,TRBV7-2,TRBJ1-1,.
CASSAGQGSTDTQYF,TGCGCCAGCAGCGCAGGACAGGGTAGCACAGATACGCAGTATTTT,few,TRBV5-1,TRBJ2-3,TRBD1
CASSLVSGARETQYF,TGTGCCAGCAGCTTAGTTTCCGGGGCGAGAGAGACCCAGTACTTC,.,TRBV11-2,TRBJ2-5,.
CGAASSYEQYF,TGTGGCGCGGCTAGCTCCTACGAGCAGTACTTC,.,TRBV28,TRBJ2-7,.
CASSPGTGEHEQYF,TGTGCCAGCAGCCCCGGGACAGGGGAACACGAGCAGTACTTC,few,TRBV4-2,TRBJ2-7,TRBD1